The 20 T cell receptor beta chains below all came from one sample that was sequenced in a study of blood T cell repertoires in COVID-19. Sequenced by immunoSEQ multiplex PCR; TCRdb stores in-frame clones only, minus some. The sample lists 150,000 to 200,000 clones, 65% to 85% occurring once. Specimen: peripheral blood. Source of these receptors: a human donor with acute or convalescent COVID-19. The donor label of this sample is uncertain.

J is TRBJ2-5 and V is TRBV14, with TRBD2 identical over 12 bases. The length of the CDR3 is 17 residues. CDR1 and CDR2 from the germline V gene are SGHDN and FVKESK. Losses at the gene ends were 5 bases for V and 4 bases for J; bases not matched to a gene: 11. CDR3 in DNA: TGTGCCAGCAGCTACCGTCGACTAGCGGGAGTGGGAGAGACCCAGTACTTC. Amino acids: CASSYRRLAGVGETQYF.

The chain employs TRBV5-1 and TRBJ2-7; a weak D match, TRBD2 (6 bases). Germline lookup yields CDR1 SGHRS and CDR2 YFSETQ. Trimming shortened V by 1 base and J by 0 bases, and 17 bases separated the two germline ends. There are 17 residues in the CDR3. The CDR3 reads CASSLSPGAGSSYEQYF. The CDR3 nucleotides read TGCGCCAGCAGCTTGTCCCCCGGAGCGGGTAGCTCCTACGAGCAGTACTTC.

This sequence joins TRBV6-5 and TRBJ2-3; D is undetermined. V gave up 5 bases and J gave up 2 bases, with 5 bases separating them. Germline V gene sequence: CDR1 MNHEY, CDR2 SVGAGI. The CDR3 contains 12 residues. The CDR3 sequence: CASSPSTDTQYF. CDR3 sequence (DNA): TGTGCCAGCAGTCCCTCCACAGATACGCAGTATTTT.

The V call is TRBV3-1 (or the pseudogene TRBV3-2), the J call TRBJ1-1, with D possibly matching TRBD1 (5 bases). The CDR3 spans 16 residues. Germline CDR1 LGHDT, CDR2 YNNKEL (reference sequence). V gave up 2 bases and J gave up 0 bases, with 13 bases separating them. The CDR3 is CASSQLVGGVNTEAFF. In DNA form, the CDR3 reads TGTGCCAGCAGCCAATTGGTTGGGGGGGTGAACACTGAAGCTTTCTTT.

The chain links TRBV2 to TRBJ1-3; D is uncertain. The germline gives CDR1 SNHLY, CDR2 FYNNEI. Trimming cost V 6 bases and J 4 bases, with 10 bases left between them. This CDR3 is 13 amino acids long. This CDR3 is CASRARRGNTIYF. CDR3 nucleotide sequence: TGTGCCAGCAGAGCCCGGCGGGGAAACACCATATATTTT.

This clone occurred once. The chain uses TRBV12-3 or TRBV12-4 and TRBJ1-1; TRBD1 is a possible D gene (5 bases). Trimming removed 5 bases at V and 1 base at J, with 8 bases between. The CDR3 runs 13 residues. This CDR3 is CASSPTENTEAFF. The CDR3 nucleotides are TGTGCCAGCAGTCCGACAGAGAACACTGAAGCTTTCTTT.

The table lists this clone with a count of one. The gene calls are TRBV19 and TRBJ2-7; 7 bases line up with TRBD2. Germline CDR1 is LNHDA and CDR2 is SQIVND (reference sequence). The junction had 7 bases not matched to a gene; V was cut back by 3 bases and J by 2 bases. This CDR3 is 15 amino acids long. The CDR3 sequence is CASSMKGLSTYEQYF. The CDR3, as DNA: TGTGCCAGTAGTATGAAGGGACTATCAACCTACGAGCAGTACTTC.

There are a few counts of this clone. This chain links TRBV6-5 with TRBJ1-6; TRBD1 matches 7 bases. CDR1 and CDR2 (germline): MNHEY, SVGAGI. The J segment lost 7 bases and the V segment lost 7 bases, leaving 10 bases of the junction unmatched. This CDR3 is 15 amino acids long. The CDR3 loop reads CASKEQGWRNSPLHF. CDR3 coding DNA: TGTGCCAGCAAGGAACAGGGGTGGCGGAATTCACCCCTCCACTTT.

This clone was recorded only once. The CDR3 DNA is TGCGCCAGCAGCCCCAGCCAGGGTTCAGGGGGCTACACCTTC. Protein product: CASSPSQGSGGYTF. This chain links TRBV5-1 with TRBJ1-2; possible D gene TRBD1, 5 bases. The V and J ends lost 4 bases and 8 bases respectively, with 18 bases between them. Germline V lookup: CDR1 SGHRS, CDR2 YFSETQ. The CDR3 covers 14 residues.

The sample holds one count of this clone. J is TRBJ2-1 and V is TRBV28, with 12 nucleotides matching TRBD2. CDR1 is MDHEN, CDR2 SYDVKM, per germline. CDR3 length: 16 residues. V was pared by 2 bases and J by 2 bases, with 1 base of the junction left unmatched. Here the CDR3 reads CASSLASGRAYNEQFF. DNA for the CDR3: TGTGCCAGCAGTTTAGCTAGCGGGAGGGCCTACAATGAGCAGTTCTTC.

This clone is a singleton in its sample. V and J are TRBV30 and TRBJ1-5, with D possibly TRBD1 on 5 matching bases. Trimming removed 5 bases at V and 3 bases at J, with 8 bases between. Germline V lookup: CDR1 GTSNPN, CDR2 SVGIG (reference sequence). The CDR3 length is 12 residues. As DNA, the CDR3 is TGTGCCTGGGACAGACCCAATCAGCCCCAGCATTTT. The encoded protein is CAWDRPNQPQHF. The complete variable domain, with remaining parts taken from reference TRBV30 and TRBJ1-5, reads SQTIHQWPATLVQPVGSPLSLECTVEGTSNPNLYWYRQAAGRGLQLLFYSVGIGQISSEVPQNLSASRPQDRQFILSSKKLLLSDSGFYLCAWDRPNQPQHFGDGTRLSIL.

V and J are TRBV6-6 and TRBJ1-6; maybe TRBD1 (6 bases). Germline CDR1 reads MNHNY; CDR2 reads SVGAGI (reference sequence). The CDR3 totals 15 residues. V was trimmed by 7 bases and J by 2 bases, leaving 12 bases between them. CDR3 DNA sequence: TGTGCCAGCACCAAGGGGGGGCCCTATAATTCACCCCTCCACTTT. Translating it yields CASTKGGPYNSPLHF.

The chain has TRBV11-2 and TRBJ2-1; the match to TRBD2 covers 8 bases. With V trimmed by 2 bases and J by 8 bases, 5 bases remained unmatched. The CDR3 is made up of 14 amino acids. Germline-derived CDR1 and CDR2 are SGHAT and FQNNGV. DNA of the CDR3: TGTGCCAGCAGCTTACAACTAGCGGAAGATGAGCAGTTCTTC. Its translation: CASSLQLAEDEQFF. Drawing the rest from reference TRBV11-2 and TRBJ2-1, the complete variable domain is EAGVAQSPRYKIIEKRQSVAFWCNPISGHATLYWYQQILGQGPKLLIQFQNNGVVDDSQLPKDRFSAERLKGVDSTLKIQPAKLEDSAVYLCASSLQLAEDEQFFGPGTRLTVL.

The chain carries TRBV6-4 and TRBJ2-1, with 9 bases aligning to TRBD2. After removal of 2 bases from V and 3 bases from J, the junction contained 5 bases not matched to a gene. The CDR3 totals 16 residues. Germline loops: CDR1 MRHNA, CDR2 SNTAGT. CDR3 in DNA: TGTGCCAGCAGTGACGGCGGGGGGGCCGGCTACAATGAGCAGTTCTTC. Translated: CASSDGGGAGYNEQFF.

This clone was recorded once. V gene TRBV6-5 combines with J gene TRBJ1-4; no reliable D call. The CDR3 covers 14 residues. The germline V gene encodes CDR1 MNHEY and CDR2 SVGAGI. The V and J ends lost 5 bases and 0 bases respectively, with 7 bases between them. The CDR3 loop reads CASSRGATNEKLFF. The CDR3 DNA sequence: TGTGCCAGCAGTCGGGGTGCAACTAATGAAAAACTGTTTTTT.

The chain has TRBV9 and TRBJ2-2; TRBD2 matches 8 bases. From germline, CDR1 is SGDLS and CDR2 YYNGEE. The CDR3 runs 16 residues. J was trimmed by 7 bases and V by 0 bases; bases with no gene match: 8. The CDR3 bases are TGTGCCAGCAGCGTAGTGGGCGGGAGGAATGACGGGGAGCTGTTTTTT. Translating gives CASSVVGGRNDGELFF.

The V call is TRBV5-1, the J call TRBJ1-1; TRBD1 matches 7 bases. V lost 4 bases, J lost 5 bases, and 8 bases stayed unmatched. Germline CDR1 reads SGHRS; CDR2 reads YFSETQ. The length of the CDR3 is 14 residues. CDR3 sequence: CASSGERGRTEAFF. CDR3 in DNA: TGCGCCAGCAGCGGGGAAAGGGGGCGGACTGAAGCTTTCTTT.

The V and J genes are TRBV11-3 and TRBJ2-5; D is perhaps TRBD1 (5 bases). The CDR3 length is 13 residues. V was pared by 5 bases and J by 4 bases, with 11 bases between. The germline V gene encodes CDR1 SGHNT and CDR2 YENEEA. The CDR3 protein is CASSPQGTETQYF. CDR3 coding DNA: TGTGCCAGCAGCCCTCAGGGTACAGAGACCCAGTACTTC.

J is TRBJ2-1 and V is TRBV6-5; D remains ambiguous. The CDR3 contains 14 residues. The V gene lost 6 bases and the J gene lost 3 bases, with 12 bases spanning the gap. Germline V gene data show CDR1 as MNHEY and CDR2 as SVGAGI. CDR3 DNA: TGTGCCAGCAGGACTCCTTCGGGCTACAATGAGCAGTTCTTC. Translating gives CASRTPSGYNEQFF.

The chain employs TRBV3-1 (or the pseudogene TRBV3-2) and TRBJ2-3, with 12 bases that match TRBD2. Losses at the gene ends were 3 bases for V and 6 bases for J; bases not matched to a gene: 10. CDR3 length: 17 amino acids. Germline-derived CDR1 and CDR2 are LGHDT and YNNKEL (reference sequence). The chain's CDR3 is CASSHRLTSGSPDTQYF. The CDR3 nucleotides are TGTGCCAGCAGCCACCGCTTGACTAGCGGGAGCCCCGATACGCAGTATTTT.